These 6 T cell receptor beta chains were sequenced from one sample in a study of cytomegalovirus exposure and HLA in healthy donors. Vbeta (60) and Jbeta (13) primers were used in the PCR. Profiling relied on immunoSEQ multiplex PCR, and the TCRdb table lists in-frame clones only, not all of them. The repertoire has about 120,000 clones, 6.5% to 9.5% of them found once; the top ten carry around 5.8%. The sample was PBMCs. These receptor sequences come from a woman in her thirties or forties in good health and CMV-seropositive.

The V and J genes are TRBV5-4 and TRBJ1-4, with D possibly matching TRBD1 (5 bases). The V end lost 3 bases, the J end lost 7 bases, and 13 bases lay between the germline ends. The CDR3 runs 14 residues. Germline CDR1 and CDR2: SGHNT and YYREEE (reference sequence). CDR3 nucleotides: TGTGCCAGCAGCTACGGGACTGGGCCTGAAAAACTGTTTTTT. It is translated as CASSYGTGPEKLFF.

This clone was recorded a few times. This chain connects TRBV7-8 to TRBJ2-4, with D possibly matching TRBD2 (5 bases). CDR3 size: 13 residues. Trimming removed 4 bases at V and 8 bases at J, with 12 bases between. The germline gives CDR1 SGHVS, CDR2 FQNEAQ. This CDR3 is CASSYTEGDIQYF. In nucleotides, the CDR3 is TGTGCCAGCAGCTATACTGAGGGAGACATTCAGTACTTC.

In this sample, this clone turned up a few times. The chain is built from TRBV2 and TRBJ2-1; 9 bases fit TRBD1. This CDR3 has 13 residues. Trimming removed 5 bases from V and 6 bases from J; junction bases left unmatched: 2. Per the germline V gene, CDR1 is SNHLY and CDR2 is FYNNEI. In DNA, the CDR3 is TGTGCCAGCAGTTGGACAGGGGCCAATGAGCAGTTCTTC. Translation: CASSWTGANEQFF. The full variable domain, completed using reference TRBV2 and TRBJ2-1, is EPEVTQTPSHQVTQMGQEVILRCVPISNHLYFYWYRQILGQKVEFLVSFYNNEISEKSEIFDDQFSVERPDGSNFTLKIRSTKLEDSAMYFCASSWTGANEQFFGPGTRLTVL.

Written as DNA, the CDR3 is TGTGCCAGCAAATTCCGAGGGACAACTGGAAACACCATATATTTT. Translated: CASKFRGTTGNTIYF. The rearrangement uses TRBV6-1 and TRBJ1-3; D possibly corresponds to TRBD1 (6 bases). The germline V gene has CDR1 MNHNS and CDR2 SASEGT. This CDR3 has 15 amino acids. The germline V and J ends were trimmed by 7 bases and 2 bases, with 15 bases remaining between them.

The CDR3 nucleotides are TGTGCCAGCAGCGTAGATTCCTTAATCGGCGAGCAGTACTTC. Protein product: CASSVDSLIGEQYF. The gene calls are TRBV9 and TRBJ2-7; D not certain. The germline CDR1 and CDR2 sequences are SGDLS and YYNGEE. The V and J ends lost 0 bases and 6 bases respectively, with 13 bases between them. The CDR3 consists of 14 residues.

V and J are TRBV28 and TRBJ1-1; tentative D call: TRBD1 (6 bases). V lost 4 bases, J lost 0 bases, and 15 bases lay in between. The germline V gene has CDR1 MDHEN and CDR2 SYDVKM. The CDR3 runs to 16 residues. This CDR3 is CASSSFRQGLNTEAFF. In DNA form, the CDR3 reads TGTGCCAGCAGTTCCTTTCGTCAGGGGTTGAACACTGAAGCTTTCTTT.